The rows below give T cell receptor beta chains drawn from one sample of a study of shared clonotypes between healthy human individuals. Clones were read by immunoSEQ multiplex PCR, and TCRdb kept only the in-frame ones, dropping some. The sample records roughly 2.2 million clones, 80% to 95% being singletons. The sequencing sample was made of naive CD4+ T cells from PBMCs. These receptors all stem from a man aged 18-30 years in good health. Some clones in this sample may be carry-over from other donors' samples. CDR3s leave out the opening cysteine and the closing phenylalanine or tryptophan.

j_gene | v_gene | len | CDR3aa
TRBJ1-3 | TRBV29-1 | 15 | SANGGIGLGAGNTIY
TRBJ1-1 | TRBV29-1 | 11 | SVLLLAGPKAF
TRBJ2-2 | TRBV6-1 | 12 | ASRRTGPVGELF
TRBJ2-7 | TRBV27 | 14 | ASGFLRRGVLGEQY
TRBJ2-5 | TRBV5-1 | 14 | ASSRSGQVAQETQY
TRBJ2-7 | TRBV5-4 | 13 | ASSLAGQGNNEQY
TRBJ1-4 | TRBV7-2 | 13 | ASSLGAGFGEKLF
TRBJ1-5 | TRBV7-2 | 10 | ASRQGDQPQH
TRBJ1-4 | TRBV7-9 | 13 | ASSLFSSVNEKLF
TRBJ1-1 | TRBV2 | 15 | ASSRTPADRADTEAF
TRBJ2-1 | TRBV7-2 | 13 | ASSLQIAGGNEQF
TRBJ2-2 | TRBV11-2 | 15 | ASSPLQAGAGTGELF
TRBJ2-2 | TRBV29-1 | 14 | SVEDLRVRQGGELF
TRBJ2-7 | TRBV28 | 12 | ASISGGGNPRQY
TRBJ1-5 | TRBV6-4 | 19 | ASSDSRGETGPLLGNQPQH
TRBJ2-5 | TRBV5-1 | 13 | ASSYGLAGEKTQY
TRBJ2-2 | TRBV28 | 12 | ASSLTDLTGELF
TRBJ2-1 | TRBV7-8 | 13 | ASSLGLASHNEQF
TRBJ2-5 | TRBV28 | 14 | ASSSGVAGVGETQY
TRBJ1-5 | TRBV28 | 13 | ASSFSGGRTQPQH
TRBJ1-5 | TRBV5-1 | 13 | ASSSAGDSNQPQH
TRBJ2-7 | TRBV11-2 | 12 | ASSRTDFSYEQY
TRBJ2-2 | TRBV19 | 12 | ASSIYRGTGELF